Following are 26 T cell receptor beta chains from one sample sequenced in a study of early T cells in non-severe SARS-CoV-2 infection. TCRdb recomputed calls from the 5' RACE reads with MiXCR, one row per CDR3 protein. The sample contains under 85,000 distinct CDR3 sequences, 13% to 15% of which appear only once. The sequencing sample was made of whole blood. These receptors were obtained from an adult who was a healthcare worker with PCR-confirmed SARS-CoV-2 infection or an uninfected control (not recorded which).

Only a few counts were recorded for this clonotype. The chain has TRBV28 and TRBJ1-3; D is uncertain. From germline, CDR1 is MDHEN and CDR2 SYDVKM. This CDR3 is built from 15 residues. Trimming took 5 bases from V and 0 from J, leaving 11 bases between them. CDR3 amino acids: CASSQLVGSGNTIYF. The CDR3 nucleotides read TGTGCCAGCAGTCAACTCGTCGGCTCTGGAAACACCATATATTTT.

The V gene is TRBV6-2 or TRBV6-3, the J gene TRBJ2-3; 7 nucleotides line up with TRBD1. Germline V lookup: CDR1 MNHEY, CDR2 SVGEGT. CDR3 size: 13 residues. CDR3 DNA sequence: TGTTCATCAGGGACAGAAAGCACAGATACGCAGTATTTT. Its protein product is CSSGTESTDTQYF.

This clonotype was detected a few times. In DNA form, the CDR3 reads TGTGCCAGCAGTCCCCACAGGGGCACTGAAGCTTTCTTT. It encodes CASSPHRGTEAFF. This sequence joins TRBV6-5 and TRBJ1-1; 7 bases fit TRBD1. This CDR3 comprises 13 residues. J lost 4 bases, V lost 5 bases, and 4 bases had no gene match. The V gene's germline CDR1 is MNHEY and CDR2 SVGAGI.

CDR3 nucleotides: TGTGCCAGCAGCCCAGGGACGGGACCCTCCTACGAGCAGTACTTC. Protein sequence: CASSPGTGPSYEQYF. The rearrangement links TRBV11-3 to TRBJ2-7; D may match TRBD1 or TRBD2 (5 bases each). This CDR3 has 15 amino acids. Trimming left V 5 bases short and J 0 bases short, with 14 bases between. Germline CDR1 SGHNT, CDR2 YENEEA.

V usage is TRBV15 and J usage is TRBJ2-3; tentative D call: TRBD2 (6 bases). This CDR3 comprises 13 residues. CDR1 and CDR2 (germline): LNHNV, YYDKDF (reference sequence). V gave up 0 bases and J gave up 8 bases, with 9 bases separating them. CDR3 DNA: TGTGCCACCAGCAGAGATTTGGGGGGTACGCAGTATTTT. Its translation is CATSRDLGGTQYF.

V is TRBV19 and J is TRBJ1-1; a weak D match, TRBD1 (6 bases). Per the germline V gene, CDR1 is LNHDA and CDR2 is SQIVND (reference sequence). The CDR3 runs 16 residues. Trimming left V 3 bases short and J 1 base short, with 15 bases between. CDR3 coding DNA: TGTGCCAGTAGTATGGCCCCCGGCAGGGGGAACACTGAAGCTTTCTTT. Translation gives CASSMAPGRGNTEAFF.

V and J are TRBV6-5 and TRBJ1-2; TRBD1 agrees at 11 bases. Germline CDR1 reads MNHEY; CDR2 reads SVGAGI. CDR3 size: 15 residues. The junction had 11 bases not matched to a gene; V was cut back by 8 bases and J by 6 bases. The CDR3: CASYPSGTGGNGYTF. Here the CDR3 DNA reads TGTGCCAGCTATCCAAGCGGGACAGGGGGTAATGGCTACACCTTC.

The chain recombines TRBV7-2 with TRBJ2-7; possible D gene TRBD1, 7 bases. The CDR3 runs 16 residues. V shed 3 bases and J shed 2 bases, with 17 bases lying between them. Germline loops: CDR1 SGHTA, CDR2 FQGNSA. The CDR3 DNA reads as TGTGCCAGCAGCTTGCCTGACAGGGAGGTAACCTACGAGCAGTACTTC. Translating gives CASSLPDREVTYEQYF.

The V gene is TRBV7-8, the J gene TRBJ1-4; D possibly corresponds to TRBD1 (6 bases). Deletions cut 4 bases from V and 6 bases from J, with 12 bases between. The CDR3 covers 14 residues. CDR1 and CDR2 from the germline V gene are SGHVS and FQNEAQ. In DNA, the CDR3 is TGTGCCAGCAGCTGGGGGGGCGGAGATGAAAAACTGTTTTTT. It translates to CASSWGGGDEKLFF.

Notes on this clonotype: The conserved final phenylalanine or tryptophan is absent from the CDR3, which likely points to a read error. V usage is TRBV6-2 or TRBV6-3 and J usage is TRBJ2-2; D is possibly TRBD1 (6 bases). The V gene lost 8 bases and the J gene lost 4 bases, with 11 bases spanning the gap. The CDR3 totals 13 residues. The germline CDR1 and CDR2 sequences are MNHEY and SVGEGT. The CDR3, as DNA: TGTGCCAGCGCCGGACAGCCCACCGGGGAGCTGTTTTCT. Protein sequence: CASAGQPTGELFS.

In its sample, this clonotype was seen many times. The CDR3 region is CAISDSEDRGDSPLHF. The CDR3 nucleotides read TGTGCCATCAGTGACTCCGAGGACAGGGGGGATTCACCCCTCCACTTT. This sequence joins TRBV10-3 and TRBJ1-6; 10 nucleotides align to TRBD1. The CDR3 length is 16 residues. Germline CDR1 reads ENHRY; CDR2 reads SYGVKD. Unmatched junction bases numbered 7, after V lost 3 bases and J lost 8 bases.

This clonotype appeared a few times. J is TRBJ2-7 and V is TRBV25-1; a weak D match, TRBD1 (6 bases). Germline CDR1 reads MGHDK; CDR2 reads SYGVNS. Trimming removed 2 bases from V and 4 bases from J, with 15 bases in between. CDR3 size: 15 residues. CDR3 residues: CASSEGDRFFYEQYF. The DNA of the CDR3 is TGTGCCAGCAGTGAAGGTGACAGGTTTTTTTACGAGCAGTACTTC.

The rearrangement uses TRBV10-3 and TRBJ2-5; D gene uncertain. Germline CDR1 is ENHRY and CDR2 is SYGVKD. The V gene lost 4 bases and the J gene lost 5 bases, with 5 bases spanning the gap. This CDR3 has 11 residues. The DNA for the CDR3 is TGTGCCATCAGTGTGGGGGAGACCCAGTACTTC. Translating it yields CAISVGETQYF.

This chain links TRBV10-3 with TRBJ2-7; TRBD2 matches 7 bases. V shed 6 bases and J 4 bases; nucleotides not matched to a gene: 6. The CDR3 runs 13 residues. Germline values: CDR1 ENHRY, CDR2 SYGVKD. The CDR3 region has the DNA TGTGCCATCAGGGGCGGGGGAGTGTACGAGCAGTACTTC. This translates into CAIRGGGVYEQYF.

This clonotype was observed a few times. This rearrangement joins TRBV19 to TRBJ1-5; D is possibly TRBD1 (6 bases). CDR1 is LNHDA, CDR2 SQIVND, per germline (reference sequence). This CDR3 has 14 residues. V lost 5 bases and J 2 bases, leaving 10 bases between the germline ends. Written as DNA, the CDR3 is TGTGCCAGTAGTTCCCGGACAGGCAATCAGCCCCAGCATTTT. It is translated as CASSSRTGNQPQHF.

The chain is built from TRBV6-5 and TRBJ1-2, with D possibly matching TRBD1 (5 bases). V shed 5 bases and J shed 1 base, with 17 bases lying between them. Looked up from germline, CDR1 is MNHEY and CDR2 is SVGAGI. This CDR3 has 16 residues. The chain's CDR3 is CASSPTGASLNYGYTF. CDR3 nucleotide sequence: TGTGCCAGCAGTCCAACCGGGGCGAGCCTTAACTATGGCTACACCTTC.

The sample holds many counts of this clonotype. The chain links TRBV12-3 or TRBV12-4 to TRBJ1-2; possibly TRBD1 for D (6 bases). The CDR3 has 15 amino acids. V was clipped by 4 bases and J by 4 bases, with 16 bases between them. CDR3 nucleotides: TGTGCCAGCAGTTCCTCGACAGGTCCCCTCTATGGCTACACCTTC. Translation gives CASSSSTGPLYGYTF.

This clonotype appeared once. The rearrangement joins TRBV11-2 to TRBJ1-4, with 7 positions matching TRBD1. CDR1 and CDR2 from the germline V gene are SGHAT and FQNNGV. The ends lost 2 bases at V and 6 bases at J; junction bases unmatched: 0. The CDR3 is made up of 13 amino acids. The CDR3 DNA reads TGTGCCAGCAGCTTACAGGGGGATGAAAAACTGTTTTTT. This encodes CASSLQGDEKLFF.

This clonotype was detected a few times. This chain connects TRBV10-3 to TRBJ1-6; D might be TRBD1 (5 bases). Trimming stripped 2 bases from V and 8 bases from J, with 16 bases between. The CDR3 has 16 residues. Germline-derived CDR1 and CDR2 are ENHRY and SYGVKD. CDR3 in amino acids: CAISEDRGRRDSPLHF. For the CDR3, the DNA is TGTGCCATCAGTGAGGACCGGGGCAGGCGGGATTCACCCCTCCACTTT.

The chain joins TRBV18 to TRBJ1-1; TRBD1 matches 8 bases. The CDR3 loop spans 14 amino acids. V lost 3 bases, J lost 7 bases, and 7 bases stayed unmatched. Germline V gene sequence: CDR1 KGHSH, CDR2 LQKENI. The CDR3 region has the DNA TGTGCCAGCTCACCTACCCGGACAGGGAGTGAAGCTTTCTTT. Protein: CASSPTRTGSEAFF.

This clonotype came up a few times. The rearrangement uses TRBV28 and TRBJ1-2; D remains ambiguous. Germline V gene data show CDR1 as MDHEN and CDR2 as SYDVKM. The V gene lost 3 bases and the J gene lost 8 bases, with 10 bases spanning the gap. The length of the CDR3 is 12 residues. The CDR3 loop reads CASSFVRVGYTF. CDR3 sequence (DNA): TGTGCCAGCAGTTTTGTGAGGGTCGGCTACACCTTC.

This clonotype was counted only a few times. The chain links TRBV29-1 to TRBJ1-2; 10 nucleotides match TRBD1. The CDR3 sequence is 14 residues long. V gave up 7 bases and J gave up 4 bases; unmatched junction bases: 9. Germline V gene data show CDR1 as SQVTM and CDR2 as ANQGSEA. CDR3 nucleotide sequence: TGCAGCGCCAGGGACAGGGGACACGGCTATGGCTACACCTTC. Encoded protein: CSARDRGHGYGYTF.

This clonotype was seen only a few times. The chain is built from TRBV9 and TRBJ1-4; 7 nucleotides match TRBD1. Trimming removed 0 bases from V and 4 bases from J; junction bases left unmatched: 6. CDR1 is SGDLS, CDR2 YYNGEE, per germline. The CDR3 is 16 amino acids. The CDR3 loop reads CASSVGPGQNNEKLFF. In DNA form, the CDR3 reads TGTGCCAGCAGCGTAGGACCGGGACAGAATAATGAAAAACTGTTTTTT.

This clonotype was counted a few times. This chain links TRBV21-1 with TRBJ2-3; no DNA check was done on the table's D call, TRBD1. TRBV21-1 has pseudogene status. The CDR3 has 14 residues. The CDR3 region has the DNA TGTGCCAGCAGCCCCTGGCCTAGCACAGATACGCAGTATTTT. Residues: CASSPWPSTDTQYF.

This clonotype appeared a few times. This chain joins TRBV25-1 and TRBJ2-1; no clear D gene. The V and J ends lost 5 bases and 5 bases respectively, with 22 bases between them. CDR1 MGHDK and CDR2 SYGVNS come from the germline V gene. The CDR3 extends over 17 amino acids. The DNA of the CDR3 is TGTGCCAGCAGTCCCCCTACGGGCACCGGAAGGCACAATGAGCAGTTCTTC. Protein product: CASSPPTGTGRHNEQFF.

Here the CDR3 reads CASSLVRSGYNEQFF. The CDR3 bases are TGTGCCAGCAGCTTAGTGAGGTCGGGGTACAATGAGCAGTTCTTC. This chain joins TRBV7-2 and TRBJ2-1, with D tentatively TRBD2 (5 bases). The CDR3 covers 15 residues. Trimming stripped 1 base from V and 4 bases from J, with 11 bases between. The germline gives CDR1 SGHTA, CDR2 FQGNSA.